The 28 T cell receptor beta chains listed next were all sequenced from one sample in a study of CXCR3-negative and CXCR3-positive naive CD8 T cells. The libraries of TRB cDNA were constructed through 5' RACE using UMI labels. TCRdb reprocessed the 5' RACE reads, keeping one entry per CDR3 protein, no DNA. The ten top clones account for approximately 0.5%, within a sample of some 130,000 distinct CDR3 sequences. Sequenced sample: naive CXCR3- CD8+ T cells from blood. Regarding subset: CD45RO-CCR7+CD27+CD95- naive CD8+ T cells lacking CXCR3 (TNR3-). Source of these receptors: a human donor in good health. Some clones in this sample may be carry-over from other donors' samples.

The V gene is TRBV5-1, the J gene TRBJ2-7; lacking DNA, the TRBD2 call made by TCRdb goes unchecked. The CDR3 contains 15 residues. Germline CDR1 is SGHRS and CDR2 is YFSETQ. The CDR3 is CASSFLRDIPGEQYF.

CDR3: CASRSPSGYPYEQYF. This rearrangement joins TRBV27 to TRBJ2-7; TCRdb picks TRBD2, but there is no DNA to check that call. The CDR3 is 15 residues long. In germline, CDR1 is MNHEY, CDR2 SMNVEV (reference sequence).

The chain carries TRBV18 and TRBJ2-5; TCRdb names TRBD1, which stays unverified in the absence of DNA. The CDR3 is made up of 14 amino acids. CDR1 is KGHSH and CDR2 is LQKENI in the germline V gene. CDR3 amino acids: CASSPPGPGETQYF.

The rearrangement links TRBV5-1 to TRBJ2-7; checking the TCRdb D call of TRBD1 is not possible without DNA. CDR3 length: 16 residues. Germline V gene data show CDR1 as SGHRS and CDR2 as YFSETQ. The CDR3 loop is CASSRTTGTGPYEQYF.

The gene calls are TRBV20-1 and TRBJ2-1; TCRdb proposes TRBD2, but this gene call is untestable without DNA. CDR1 and CDR2 from the germline V gene are DFQATT and SNEGSKA (reference sequence). CDR3 length: 14 amino acids. The CDR3 spells CSARGVSGSSTAFF.

This chain connects TRBV7-2 to TRBJ2-7; the TRBD2 assignment by TCRdb is unverifiable without DNA. The CDR3 is made up of 15 amino acids. Germline V gene sequence: CDR1 SGHTA, CDR2 FQGNSA. The CDR3 sequence: CASSGPGLDSYEQYF. The full variable domain, rest sourced from reference TRBV7-2 and TRBJ2-7, is GAGVSQSPSNKVTEKGKDVELRCDPISGHTALYWYRQSLGQGLEFLIYFQGNSAPDKSGLPSDRFSAERTGGSVSTLTIQRTQQEDSAVYLCASSGPGLDSYEQYFGPGTRLTVT.

The chain joins TRBV6-5 to TRBJ2-5. The germline gives CDR1 MNHEY, CDR2 SVGAGI. CDR3 length: 14 amino acids. CDR3 sequence: CASSNSEIQETQYF.

The chain is built from TRBV24-1 and TRBJ2-1; TCRdb designates TRBD1, a call that cannot be tested without DNA. Germline CDR1 is KGHDR and CDR2 is SFDVKD. The CDR3 runs 14 residues. The CDR3 here is CATSDLTGMDEQFF.

V gene TRBV5-1 combines with J gene TRBJ2-1. The CDR3 runs to 13 residues. Looked up from germline, CDR1 is SGHRS and CDR2 is YFSETQ. The chain's CDR3 is CASSLEGNDEQFF. Supplemented by reference TRBV5-1 and TRBJ2-1, the full variable domain reads KAGVTQTPRYLIKTRGQQVTLSCSPISGHRSVSWYQQTPGQGLQFLFEYFSETQRNKGNFPGRFSGRQFSNSRSEMNVSTLELGDSALYLCASSLEGNDEQFFGPGTRLTVL.

V and J are TRBV2 and TRBJ2-7; as DNA is missing, the TRBD1 call by TCRdb cannot be tested. The CDR3 totals 13 residues. Germline V gene sequence: CDR1 SNHLY, CDR2 FYNNEI. The chain's CDR3 is CATRTGRAYEQYF.

This chain's CDR3 is CASSPGTLGAKNIQYF. The gene calls are TRBV18 and TRBJ2-4; the TRBD1 assignment by TCRdb is unverifiable without DNA. CDR1 is KGHSH, CDR2 LQKENI, per germline. This CDR3 comprises 16 residues.

The chain employs TRBV19 and TRBJ2-7; TCRdb gives TRBD2 as the D gene, but with no DNA this cannot be confirmed. The CDR3 runs to 14 residues. CDR1 is LNHDA and CDR2 is SQIVND in the germline V gene (reference sequence). CDR3 protein: CASSMRSGGYEQYF.

The rearrangement uses TRBV12-3 or TRBV12-4 and TRBJ2-7; TCRdb calls TRBD1, which cannot be checked without DNA. The CDR3 sequence is 15 residues long. The CDR3 is CASSFGTGGTYEQYF.

J is TRBJ2-7 and V is TRBV6-4; there is no DNA to check the TCRdb D call of TRBD2. CDR1 and CDR2 (germline): MRHNA, SNTAGT. The CDR3 is made up of 12 amino acids. The CDR3 sequence is CASSSGRDEQYF.

The rearrangement joins TRBV28 to TRBJ2-5; TCRdb's D call of TRBD1 is untestable without DNA. From germline, CDR1 is MDHEN and CDR2 SYDVKM. The CDR3 contains 17 residues. This CDR3 is CASTKGSRDTYQETQYF. The full variable domain, its missing parts supplied by reference TRBV28 and TRBJ2-5, is DVKVTQSSRYLVKRTGEKVFLECVQDMDHENMFWYRQDPGLGLRLIYFSYDVKMKEKGDIPEGYSVSREKKERFSLILESASTNQTSMYLCASTKGSRDTYQETQYFGPGTRLLVL.

CDR3 in amino acids: CASSGMGGEQYF. V usage is TRBV11-2 and J usage is TRBJ2-7; TCRdb calls TRBD1, which cannot be checked without DNA. This CDR3 contains 12 residues. CDR1 and CDR2 from the germline V gene are SGHAT and FQNNGV.

CDR3 sequence reads: CASSTGQANTEAFF. The chain recombines TRBV7-9 with TRBJ1-1; TCRdb designates TRBD1, a call that cannot be tested without DNA. The CDR3 spans 14 residues. Germline V CDR1 and CDR2: SEHNR, FQNEAQ (reference sequence). Full variable domain (rest looked up from reference TRBV7-9 and TRBJ1-1): DTGVSQNPRHKITKRGQNVTFRCDPISEHNRLYWYRQTLGQGPEFLTYFQNEAQLEKSRLLSDRFSAERPKGSFSTLEIQRTEQGDSAMYLCASSTGQANTEAFFGQGTRLTVV.

The chain combines TRBV11-1 with TRBJ1-6. Germline V gene data show CDR1 as SGHAT and CDR2 as FQDESV (reference sequence). CDR3 size: 14 residues. CDR3 sequence reads: CASSGQTNNSPLHF.

The rearrangement uses TRBV20-1 and TRBJ2-1; as DNA is missing, the TRBD1 call by TCRdb cannot be tested. Germline V gene sequence: CDR1 DFQATT, CDR2 SNEGSKA (reference sequence). The CDR3 covers 16 residues. The CDR3 loop reads CSARDLGGGEHNEQFF.

The rearrangement joins TRBV19 to TRBJ2-7. Per germline, CDR1 LNHDA and CDR2 SQIVND (reference sequence). The CDR3 sequence is 15 residues long. The CDR3 region is CASKEWTGATYEQYF. The variable domain in full, completed from reference TRBV19 and TRBJ2-7, reads DGGITQSPKYLFRKEGQNVTLSCEQNLNHDAMYWYRQDPGQGLRLIYYSQIVNDFQKGDIAEGYSVSREKKESFPLTVTSAQKNPTAFYLCASKEWTGATYEQYFGPGTRLTVT.

The chain recombines TRBV6-5 with TRBJ1-1. Germline V gene data show CDR1 as MNHEY and CDR2 as SVGAGI. This CDR3 is built from 13 residues. This CDR3 reads CASSYSSGMAAFF.

The chain employs TRBV7-7 and TRBJ2-2; without DNA, the TCRdb call of TRBD1 cannot be checked. Germline assignment: CDR1 SSHAT and CDR2 FNYEAQ (reference sequence). This CDR3 spans 17 amino acids. CDR3 amino acids: CASSLGTGELGTGELFF.

The gene calls are TRBV6-2 or TRBV6-3 and TRBJ2-7. CDR3 length equals 13 residues. Germline CDR1 and CDR2: MNHEY and SVGEGT. The CDR3 reads CASSPRGTYEQYF.

The chain uses TRBV7-2 and TRBJ2-5; without DNA, the TCRdb call of TRBD2 cannot be checked. Germline V gene sequence: CDR1 SGHTA, CDR2 FQGNSA. CDR3 size: 15 residues. This chain's CDR3 is CASSSWPLAGETQYF.

The genes are TRBV9 and TRBJ2-7; TCRdb's D call of TRBD1 is untestable without DNA. Germline assignment: CDR1 SGDLS and CDR2 YYNGEE. The CDR3 sequence is 15 residues long. This CDR3 reads CASSVTGTLGYEQYF.

This chain links TRBV5-1 with TRBJ2-7; absent DNA, TCRdb's TRBD1 call cannot be checked. CDR1 is SGHRS and CDR2 is YFSETQ in the germline V gene. The CDR3 consists of 13 residues. CDR3 sequence: CASSSTGKNEQCF.

V is TRBV20-1 and J is TRBJ1-4; TCRdb returns TRBD1, unconfirmable since there is no DNA. The CDR3 length is 14 residues. The germline gives CDR1 DFQATT, CDR2 SNEGSKA (reference sequence). CDR3 loop: CSVKRDVFEEKLFF.

V gene TRBV12-3 or TRBV12-4 combines with J gene TRBJ1-4; TCRdb's D call of TRBD1 is untestable without DNA. The CDR3 is 16 residues long. The CDR3 is CASSTTDSYQGEKLFF.